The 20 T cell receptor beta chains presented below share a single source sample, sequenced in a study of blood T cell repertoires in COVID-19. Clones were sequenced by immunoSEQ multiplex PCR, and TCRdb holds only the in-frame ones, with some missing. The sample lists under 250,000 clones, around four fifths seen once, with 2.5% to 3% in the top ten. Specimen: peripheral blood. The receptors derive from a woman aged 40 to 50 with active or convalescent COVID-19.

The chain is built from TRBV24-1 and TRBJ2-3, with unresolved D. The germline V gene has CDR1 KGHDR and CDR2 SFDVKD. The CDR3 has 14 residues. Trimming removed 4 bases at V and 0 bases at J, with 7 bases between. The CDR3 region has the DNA TGTGCCACCAGTGACCCTTCCAGCACAGATACGCAGTATTTT. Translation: CATSDPSSTDTQYF.

The CDR3 coding sequence is TGTGCCAGCAGCCCCCCTACGGACAGGGGGGGCTACGAGCAGTACTTC. Translating gives CASSPPTDRGGYEQYF. J is TRBJ2-7 and V is TRBV7-9; 10 bases line up with TRBD1. After removal of 5 bases from V and 3 bases from J, the junction contained 10 bases not matched to a gene. Germline V lookup: CDR1 SEHNR, CDR2 FQNEAQ (reference sequence). This CDR3 has 16 residues.

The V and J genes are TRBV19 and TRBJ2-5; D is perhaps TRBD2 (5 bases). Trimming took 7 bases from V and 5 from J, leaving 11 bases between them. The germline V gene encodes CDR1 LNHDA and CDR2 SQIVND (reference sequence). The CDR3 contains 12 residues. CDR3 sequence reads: CASNEGEETQYF. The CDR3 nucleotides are TGTGCCAGTAATGAGGGCGAGGAGACCCAGTACTTC.

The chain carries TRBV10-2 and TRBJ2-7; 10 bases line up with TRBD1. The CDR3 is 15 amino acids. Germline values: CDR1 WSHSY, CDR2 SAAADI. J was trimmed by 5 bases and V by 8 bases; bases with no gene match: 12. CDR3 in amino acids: CASAGPDRGVHEQYF. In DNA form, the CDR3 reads TGCGCCAGCGCGGGCCCGGACAGGGGGGTTCACGAGCAGTACTTC.

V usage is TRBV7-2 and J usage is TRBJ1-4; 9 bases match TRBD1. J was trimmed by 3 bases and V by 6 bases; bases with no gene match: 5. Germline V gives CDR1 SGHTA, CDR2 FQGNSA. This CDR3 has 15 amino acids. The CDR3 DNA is TGTGCCAGCAGGGGGGACAGGGAGGCTAATGAAAAACTGTTTTTT. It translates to CASRGDREANEKLFF.

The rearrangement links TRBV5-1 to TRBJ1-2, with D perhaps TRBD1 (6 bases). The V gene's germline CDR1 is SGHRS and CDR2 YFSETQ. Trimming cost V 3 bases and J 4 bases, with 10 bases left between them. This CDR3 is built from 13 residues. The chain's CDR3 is CASSSGQLYGYTF. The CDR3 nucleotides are TGCGCCAGCAGCTCAGGACAGCTCTATGGCTACACCTTC.

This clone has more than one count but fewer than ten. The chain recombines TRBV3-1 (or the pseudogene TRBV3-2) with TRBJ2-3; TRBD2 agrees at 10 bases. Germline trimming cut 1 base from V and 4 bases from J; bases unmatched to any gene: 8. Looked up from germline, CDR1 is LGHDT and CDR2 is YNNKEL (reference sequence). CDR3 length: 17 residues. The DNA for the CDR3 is TGTGCCAGCAGCCAAGGCTATCTAGCGGGAGTAGCAGATACGCAGTATTTT. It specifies CASSQGYLAGVADTQYF.

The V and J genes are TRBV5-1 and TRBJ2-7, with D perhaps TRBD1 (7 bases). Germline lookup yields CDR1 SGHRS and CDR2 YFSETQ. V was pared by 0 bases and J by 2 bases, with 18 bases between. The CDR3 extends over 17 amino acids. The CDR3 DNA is TGCGCCAGCAGCTTGGTACGTGGCGGGGACAGAGCCTACGAGCAGTACTTC. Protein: CASSLVRGGDRAYEQYF.

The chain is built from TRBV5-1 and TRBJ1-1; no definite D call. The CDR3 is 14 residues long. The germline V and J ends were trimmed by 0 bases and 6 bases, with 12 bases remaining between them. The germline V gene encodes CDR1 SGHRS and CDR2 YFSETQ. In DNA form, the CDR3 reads TGCGCCAGCAGCTTGGACATCCTTTTCGCTGAAGCTTTCTTT. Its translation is CASSLDILFAEAFF.

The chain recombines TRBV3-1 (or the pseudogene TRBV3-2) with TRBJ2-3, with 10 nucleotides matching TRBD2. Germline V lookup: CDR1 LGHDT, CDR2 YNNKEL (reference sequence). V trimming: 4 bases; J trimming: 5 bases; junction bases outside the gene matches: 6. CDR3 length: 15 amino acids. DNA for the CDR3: TGTGCCAGCAGCCCTCTAGCGGGGGTGGAAGATACGCAGTATTTT. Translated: CASSPLAGVEDTQYF.

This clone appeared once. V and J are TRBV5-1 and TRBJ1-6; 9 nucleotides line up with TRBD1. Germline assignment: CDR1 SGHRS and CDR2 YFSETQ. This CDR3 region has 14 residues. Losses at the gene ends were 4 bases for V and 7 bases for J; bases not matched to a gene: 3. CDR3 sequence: CASSVGQGNSPLHF. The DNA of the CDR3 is TGCGCCAGCAGCGTGGGACAGGGAAATTCACCCCTCCACTTT. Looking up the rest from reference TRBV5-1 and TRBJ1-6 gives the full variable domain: KAGVTQTPRYLIKTRGQQVTLSCSPISGHRSVSWYQQTPGQGLQFLFEYFSETQRNKGNFPGRFSGRQFSNSRSEMNVSTLELGDSALYLCASSVGQGNSPLHFGNGTRLTVT.

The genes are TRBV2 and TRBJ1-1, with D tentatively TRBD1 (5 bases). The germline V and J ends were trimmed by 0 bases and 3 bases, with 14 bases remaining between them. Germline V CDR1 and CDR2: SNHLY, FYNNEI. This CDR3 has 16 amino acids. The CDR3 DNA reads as TGTGCCAGCAGTGAAGCCGGGACCCGGGAGTACACTGAAGCTTTCTTT. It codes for CASSEAGTREYTEAFF.

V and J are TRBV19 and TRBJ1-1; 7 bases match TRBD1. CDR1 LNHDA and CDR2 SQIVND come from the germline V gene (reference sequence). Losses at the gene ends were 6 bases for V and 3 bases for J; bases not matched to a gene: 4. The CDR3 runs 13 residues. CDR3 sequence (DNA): TGTGCCAGTAGGGGGGACAGAGACACTGAAGCTTTCTTT. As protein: CASRGDRDTEAFF. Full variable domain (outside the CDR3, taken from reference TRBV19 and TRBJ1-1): DGGITQSPKYLFRKEGQNVTLSCEQNLNHDAMYWYRQDPGQGLRLIYYSQIVNDFQKGDIAEGYSVSREKKESFPLTVTSAQKNPTAFYLCASRGDRDTEAFFGQGTRLTVV.

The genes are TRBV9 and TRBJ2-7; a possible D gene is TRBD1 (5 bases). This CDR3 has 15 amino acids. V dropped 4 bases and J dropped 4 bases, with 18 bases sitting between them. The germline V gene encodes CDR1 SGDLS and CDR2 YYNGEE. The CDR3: CASSLTTGPPYEQYF. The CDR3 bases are TGTGCCAGCAGCCTCACTACAGGACCTCCGTACGAGCAGTACTTC.

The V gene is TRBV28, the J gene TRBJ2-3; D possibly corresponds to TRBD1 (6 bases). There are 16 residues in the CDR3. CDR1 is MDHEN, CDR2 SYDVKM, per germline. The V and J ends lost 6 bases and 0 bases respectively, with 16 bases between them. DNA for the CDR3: TGTGCCAGCAGCTGGACAGAACCTCCTAGCACAGATACGCAGTATTTT. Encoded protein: CASSWTEPPSTDTQYF. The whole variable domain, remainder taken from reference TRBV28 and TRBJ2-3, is DVKVTQSSRYLVKRTGEKVFLECVQDMDHENMFWYRQDPGLGLRLIYFSYDVKMKEKGDIPEGYSVSREKKERFSLILESASTNQTSMYLCASSWTEPPSTDTQYFGPGTRLTVL.

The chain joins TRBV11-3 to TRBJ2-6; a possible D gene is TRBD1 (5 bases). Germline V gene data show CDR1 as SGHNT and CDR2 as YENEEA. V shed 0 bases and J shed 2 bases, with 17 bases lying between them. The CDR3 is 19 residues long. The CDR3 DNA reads TGTGCCAGCAGCTTAGATCTGTCGGGTTGGGGCGCTGGGGCCAACGTCCTGACTTTC. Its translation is CASSLDLSGWGAGANVLTF.

The DNA for the CDR3 is TGTGCCAGCAGCTTTACCGGGACAGCCTTCACAGATACGCAGTATTTT. It translates to CASSFTGTAFTDTQYF. The V gene is TRBV7-2, the J gene TRBJ2-3; TRBD1 matches at 7 bases. The CDR3 sequence is 16 residues long. Germline trimming cut 3 bases from V and 2 bases from J; bases unmatched to any gene: 8. Germline V gives CDR1 SGHTA, CDR2 FQGNSA. Full variable domain (remainder filled in from reference TRBV7-2 and TRBJ2-3): GAGVSQSPSNKVTEKGKDVELRCDPISGHTALYWYRQSLGQGLEFLIYFQGNSAPDKSGLPSDRFSAERTGGSVSTLTIQRTQQEDSAVYLCASSFTGTAFTDTQYFGPGTRLTVL.

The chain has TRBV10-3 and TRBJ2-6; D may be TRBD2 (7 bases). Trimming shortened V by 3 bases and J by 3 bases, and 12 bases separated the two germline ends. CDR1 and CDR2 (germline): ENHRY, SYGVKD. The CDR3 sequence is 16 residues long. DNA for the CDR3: TGTGCCATCAGTGATACCGGGGGGCATGGGGCCAACGTCCTGACTTTC. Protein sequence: CAISDTGGHGANVLTF.

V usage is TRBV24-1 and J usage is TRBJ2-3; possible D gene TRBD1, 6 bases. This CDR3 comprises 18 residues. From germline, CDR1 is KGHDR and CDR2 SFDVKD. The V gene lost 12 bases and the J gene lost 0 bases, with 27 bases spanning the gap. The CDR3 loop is CAPLLAQGQLISTDTQYF. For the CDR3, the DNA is TGTGCCCCCCTCTTGGCCCAGGGGCAGCTCATTAGCACAGATACGCAGTATTTT.

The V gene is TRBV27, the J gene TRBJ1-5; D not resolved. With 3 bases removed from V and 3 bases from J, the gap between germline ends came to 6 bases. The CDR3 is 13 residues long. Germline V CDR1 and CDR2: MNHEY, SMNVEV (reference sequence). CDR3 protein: CASSLSINQPQHF. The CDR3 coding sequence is TGTGCCAGCAGTTTGTCCATCAATCAGCCCCAGCATTTT.